Following are 6 T cell receptor beta chains from one sample sequenced in a study of blood T cell repertoires in COVID-19. Repertoires were generated with immunoSEQ multiplex PCR, while TCRdb's copy carries only in-frame clones and drops some. This sample has approximately 300,000 clones, with about 83% found just once. The material sequenced was peripheral blood. The receptors derive from a woman in her forties or fifties with acute or convalescent COVID-19.

CDR3 DNA: TGCGCCAGCAGGAATCTAGCGTCCTCTGGAAACACCATATATTTT. This encodes CASRNLASSGNTIYF. The V call is TRBV5-1, the J call TRBJ1-3; D is ambiguous. The CDR3 spans 15 residues. The germline CDR1 and CDR2 sequences are SGHRS and YFSETQ. V lost 5 bases and J 0 bases, leaving 12 bases between the germline ends.

The chain links TRBV7-9 to TRBJ1-1; D possibly corresponds to TRBD1 (5 bases). The CDR3 contains 13 residues. With 6 bases removed from V and 1 base from J, the gap between germline ends came to 9 bases. The V gene's germline CDR1 is SEHNR and CDR2 FQNEAQ (reference sequence). CDR3 coding DNA: TGTGCCAGCAGAATAGACAGGAACACTGAAGCTTTCTTT. Protein product: CASRIDRNTEAFF.

The rearrangement joins TRBV29-1 to TRBJ1-1, with D possibly being TRBD1 (5 bases). The CDR3 is 13 residues long. Germline CDR1 reads SQVTM; CDR2 reads ANQGSEA. V was trimmed by 3 bases and J by 1 base, leaving 9 bases between them. The CDR3: CSVDWQGNTEAFF. CDR3 coding DNA: TGCAGCGTTGATTGGCAGGGGAACACTGAAGCTTTCTTT.

V is TRBV11-2 and J is TRBJ1-2; 9 bases agree with TRBD1. Germline V CDR1 and CDR2: SGHAT, FQNNGV. The V segment lost 5 bases and the J segment 4 bases; nucleotides outside the gene matches: 8. The CDR3 length is 15 residues. The CDR3 sequence: CASSDPGQGSYGYTF. The CDR3 bases are TGTGCCAGCAGCGACCCGGGACAGGGAAGCTATGGCTACACCTTC.

V usage is TRBV6-2 or TRBV6-3 and J usage is TRBJ1-3; D gene ambiguous. Germline lookup yields CDR1 MNHEY and CDR2 SVGEGT. Trimming left V 6 bases short and J 3 bases short, with 3 bases between. There are 11 residues in the CDR3. CDR3 sequence: CASSYGNTIYF. DNA of the CDR3: TGTGCCAGCAGCTATGGAAACACCATATATTTT.

The chain links TRBV24-1 to TRBJ1-4, with 7 bases matching TRBD1. Unmatched junction bases numbered 9, after V lost 4 bases and J lost 8 bases. The CDR3 totals 15 residues. Germline CDR1 and CDR2: KGHDR and SFDVKD. CDR3 nucleotides: TGTGCCACCAGTGACCCTCAGGGGGTAGAGGAAAAACTGTTTTTT. This sequence encodes CATSDPQGVEEKLFF.